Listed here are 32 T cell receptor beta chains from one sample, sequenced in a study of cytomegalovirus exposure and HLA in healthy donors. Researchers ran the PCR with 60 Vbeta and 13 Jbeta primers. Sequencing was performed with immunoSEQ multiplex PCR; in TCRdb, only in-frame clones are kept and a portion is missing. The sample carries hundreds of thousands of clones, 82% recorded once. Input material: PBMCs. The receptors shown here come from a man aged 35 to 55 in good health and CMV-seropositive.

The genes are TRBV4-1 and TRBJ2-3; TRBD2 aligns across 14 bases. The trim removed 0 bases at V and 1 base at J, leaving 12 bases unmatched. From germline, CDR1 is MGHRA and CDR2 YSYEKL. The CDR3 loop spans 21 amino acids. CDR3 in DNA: TGCGCCAGCAGCCAAGATCCAGGACTAGCGGGAGGCGTAGGGCGCACAGATACGCAGTATTTT. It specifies CASSQDPGLAGGVGRTDTQYF.

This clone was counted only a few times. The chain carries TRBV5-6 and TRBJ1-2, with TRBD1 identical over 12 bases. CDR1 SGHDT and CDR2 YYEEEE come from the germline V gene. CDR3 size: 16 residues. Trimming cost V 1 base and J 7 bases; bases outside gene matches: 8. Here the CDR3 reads CASSLIGTGGGSGYTF. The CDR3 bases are TGTGCCAGCAGCTTGATCGGGACAGGGGGCGGTTCTGGCTACACCTTC.

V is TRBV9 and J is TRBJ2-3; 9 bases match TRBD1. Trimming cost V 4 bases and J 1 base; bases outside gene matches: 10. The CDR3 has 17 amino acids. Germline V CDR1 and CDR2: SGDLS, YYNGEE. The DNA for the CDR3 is TGTGCCAGCAGCTCCAGAGGGGACAGGGTCGGCACAGATACGCAGTATTTT. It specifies CASSSRGDRVGTDTQYF.

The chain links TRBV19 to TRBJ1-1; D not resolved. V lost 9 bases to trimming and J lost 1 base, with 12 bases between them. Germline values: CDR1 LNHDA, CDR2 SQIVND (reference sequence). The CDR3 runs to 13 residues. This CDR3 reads CASKEGGNTEAFF. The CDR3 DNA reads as TGTGCCAGCAAAGAGGGCGGGAACACTGAAGCTTTCTTT.

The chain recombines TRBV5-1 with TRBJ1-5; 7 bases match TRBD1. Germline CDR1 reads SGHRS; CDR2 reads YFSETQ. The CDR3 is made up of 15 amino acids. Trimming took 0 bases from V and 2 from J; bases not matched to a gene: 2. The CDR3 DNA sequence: TGCGCCAGCAGCTTGGAGGGGGCGGGCAATCAGCCCCAGCATTTT. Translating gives CASSLEGAGNQPQHF.

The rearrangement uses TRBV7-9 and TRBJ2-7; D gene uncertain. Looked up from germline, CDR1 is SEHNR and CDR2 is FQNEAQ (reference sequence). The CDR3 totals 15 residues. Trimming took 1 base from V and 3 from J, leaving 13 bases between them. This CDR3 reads CASSLGAGQIYEQYF. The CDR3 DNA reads TGTGCCAGCAGCTTAGGTGCAGGTCAGATCTACGAGCAGTACTTC.

This chain's CDR3 is CASSLAKRTGGNTGELFF. The CDR3 DNA is TGTGCCAGCAGCTTAGCCAAACGAACAGGGGGGAACACCGGGGAGCTGTTTTTT. The chain recombines TRBV9 with TRBJ2-2; 8 bases match TRBD1. This CDR3 has 18 residues. Germline V gives CDR1 SGDLS, CDR2 YYNGEE. Trimming at V came to 4 bases and at J to 1 base, leaving 12 bases not matched to a gene.

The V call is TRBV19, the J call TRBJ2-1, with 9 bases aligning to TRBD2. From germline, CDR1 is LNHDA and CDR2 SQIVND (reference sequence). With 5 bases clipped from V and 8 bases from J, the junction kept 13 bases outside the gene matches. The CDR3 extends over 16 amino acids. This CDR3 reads CASSSEGRGRVDEQFF. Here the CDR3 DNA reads TGTGCCAGTAGTTCCGAAGGGCGCGGGAGGGTGGATGAGCAGTTCTTC.

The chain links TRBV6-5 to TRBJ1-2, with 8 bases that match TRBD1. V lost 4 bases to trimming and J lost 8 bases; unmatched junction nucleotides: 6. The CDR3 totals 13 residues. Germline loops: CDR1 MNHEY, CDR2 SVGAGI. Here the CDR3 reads CASSFQGARGYTF. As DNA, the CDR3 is TGTGCCAGCAGTTTTCAGGGGGCGCGGGGCTACACCTTC.

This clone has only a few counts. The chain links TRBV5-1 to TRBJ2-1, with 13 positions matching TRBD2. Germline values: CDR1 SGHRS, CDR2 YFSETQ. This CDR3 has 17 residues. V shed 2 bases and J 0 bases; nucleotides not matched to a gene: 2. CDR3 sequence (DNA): TGCGCCAGCAGCTTACTAGCGGGAGGGCTCTCCTACAATGAGCAGTTCTTC. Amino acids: CASSLLAGGLSYNEQFF. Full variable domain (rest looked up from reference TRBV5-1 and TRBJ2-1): KAGVTQTPRYLIKTRGQQVTLSCSPISGHRSVSWYQQTPGQGLQFLFEYFSETQRNKGNFPGRFSGRQFSNSRSEMNVSTLELGDSALYLCASSLLAGGLSYNEQFFGPGTRLTVL.

CDR3 DNA sequence: TGCAGCGCGACAGAGAACACCGGGGAGCTGTTTTTT. Translation: CSATENTGELFF. This chain links TRBV29-1 with TRBJ2-2; TRBD1 is a possible D gene (5 bases). The CDR3 sequence is 12 residues long. V lost 7 bases, J lost 1 base, and 7 bases lay in between. The V gene's germline CDR1 is SQVTM and CDR2 ANQGSEA.

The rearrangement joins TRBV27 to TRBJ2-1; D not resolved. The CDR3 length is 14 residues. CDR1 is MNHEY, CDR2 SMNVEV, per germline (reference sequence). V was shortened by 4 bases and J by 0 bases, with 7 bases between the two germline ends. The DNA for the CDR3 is TGTGCCAGCAGTTGGCGGAACTCCTACAATGAGCAGTTCTTC. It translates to CASSWRNSYNEQFF.

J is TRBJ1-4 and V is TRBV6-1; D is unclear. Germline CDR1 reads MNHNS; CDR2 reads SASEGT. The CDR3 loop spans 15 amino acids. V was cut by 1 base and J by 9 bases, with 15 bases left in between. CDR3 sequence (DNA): TGTGCCAGCAGTGAAGTCGGAGCCTTAATGAAAAAACTGTTTTTT. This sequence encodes CASSEVGALMKKLFF.

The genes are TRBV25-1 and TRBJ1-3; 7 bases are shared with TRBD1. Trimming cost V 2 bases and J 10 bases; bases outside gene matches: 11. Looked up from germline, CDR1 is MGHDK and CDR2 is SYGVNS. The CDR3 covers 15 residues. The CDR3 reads CASSEPGQTLTTIYF. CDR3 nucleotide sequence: TGTGCCAGCAGTGAACCGGGACAGACCTTAACGACCATATATTTT.

This CDR3 is CASSYGQSSYNEQFF. The CDR3 DNA follows: TGTGCCAGCAGTTACGGACAGAGCTCCTACAATGAGCAGTTCTTC. The gene calls are TRBV6-5 and TRBJ2-1, with D tentatively TRBD1 (6 bases). There are 15 residues in the CDR3. Per the germline V gene, CDR1 is MNHEY and CDR2 is SVGAGI. V lost 2 bases and J lost 0, with 8 bases in between.

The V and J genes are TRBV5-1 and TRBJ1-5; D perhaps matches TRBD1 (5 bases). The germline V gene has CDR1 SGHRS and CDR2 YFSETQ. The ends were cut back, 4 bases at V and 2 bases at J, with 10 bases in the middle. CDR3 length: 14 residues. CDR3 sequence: CASSEEGGNQPQHF. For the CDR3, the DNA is TGCGCCAGCAGCGAGGAAGGGGGCAATCAGCCCCAGCATTTT. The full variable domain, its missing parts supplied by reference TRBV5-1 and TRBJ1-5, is KAGVTQTPRYLIKTRGQQVTLSCSPISGHRSVSWYQQTPGQGLQFLFEYFSETQRNKGNFPGRFSGRQFSNSRSEMNVSTLELGDSALYLCASSEEGGNQPQHFGDGTRLSIL.

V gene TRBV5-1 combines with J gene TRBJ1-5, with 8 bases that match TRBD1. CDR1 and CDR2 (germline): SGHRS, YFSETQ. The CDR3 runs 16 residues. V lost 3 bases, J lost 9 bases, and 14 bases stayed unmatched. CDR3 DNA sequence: TGCGCCAGCAGCTCCAGACAGGGGAAAGTAAGTAGGCCCCAGCATTTT. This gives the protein CASSSRQGKVSRPQHF.

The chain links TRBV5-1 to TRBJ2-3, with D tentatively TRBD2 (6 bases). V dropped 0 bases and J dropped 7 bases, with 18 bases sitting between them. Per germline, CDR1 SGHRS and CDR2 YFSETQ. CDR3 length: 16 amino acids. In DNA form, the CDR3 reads TGCGCCAGCAGCTTGGGGGAGGAGATCCGTCGAAATACGCAGTATTTT. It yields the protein CASSLGEEIRRNTQYF.

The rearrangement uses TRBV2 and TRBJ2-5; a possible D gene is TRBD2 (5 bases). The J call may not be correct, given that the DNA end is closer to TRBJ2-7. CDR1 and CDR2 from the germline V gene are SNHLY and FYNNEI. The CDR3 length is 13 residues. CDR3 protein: CASSGTPAYEQYF. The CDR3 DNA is TGTGCCAGCAGTGGGACTCCCGCCTACGAGCAGTACTTC.

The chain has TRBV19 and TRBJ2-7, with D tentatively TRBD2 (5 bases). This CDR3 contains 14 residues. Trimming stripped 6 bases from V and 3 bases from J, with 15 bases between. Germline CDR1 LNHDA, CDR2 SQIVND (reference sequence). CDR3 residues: CASSPSRWGYEQYF. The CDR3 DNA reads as TGTGCCAGTAGCCCTAGCCGATGGGGCTACGAGCAGTACTTC.

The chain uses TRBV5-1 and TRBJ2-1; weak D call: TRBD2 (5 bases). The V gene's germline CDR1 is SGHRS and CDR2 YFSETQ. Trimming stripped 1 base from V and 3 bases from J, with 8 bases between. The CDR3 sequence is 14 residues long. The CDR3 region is CASSLRGLYNEQFF. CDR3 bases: TGCGCCAGCAGCTTGAGAGGACTCTACAATGAGCAGTTCTTC.

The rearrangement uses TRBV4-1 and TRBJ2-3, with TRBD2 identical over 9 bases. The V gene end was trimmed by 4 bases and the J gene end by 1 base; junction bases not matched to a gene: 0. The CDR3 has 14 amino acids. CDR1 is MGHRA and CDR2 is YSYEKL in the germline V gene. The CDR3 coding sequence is TGCGCCAGCAGCCCTAGCGGGGGCACAGATACGCAGTATTTT. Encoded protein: CASSPSGGTDTQYF.

CDR3 region: CASSQDPAGNQPQHF. The CDR3 region has the DNA TGCGCCAGCAGCCAAGATCCGGCAGGGAATCAGCCCCAGCATTTT. The chain links TRBV4-1 to TRBJ1-5, with D perhaps matching TRBD1 (5 bases). Looked up from germline, CDR1 is MGHRA and CDR2 is YSYEKL. The CDR3 runs to 15 residues. The V and J ends lost 0 bases and 4 bases respectively, with 10 bases between them.

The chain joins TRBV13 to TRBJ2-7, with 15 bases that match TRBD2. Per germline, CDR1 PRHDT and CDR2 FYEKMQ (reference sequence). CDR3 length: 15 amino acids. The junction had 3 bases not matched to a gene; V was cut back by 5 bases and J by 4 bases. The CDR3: CASSPGLAGGYEQYF. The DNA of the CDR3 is TGTGCCAGCAGCCCGGGACTAGCGGGAGGATACGAGCAGTACTTC.

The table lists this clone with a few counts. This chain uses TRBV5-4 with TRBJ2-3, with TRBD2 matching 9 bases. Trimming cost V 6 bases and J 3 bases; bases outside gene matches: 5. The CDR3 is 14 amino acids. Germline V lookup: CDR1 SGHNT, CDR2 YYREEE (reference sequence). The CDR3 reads CASTLSGRTDTQYF. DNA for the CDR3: TGTGCCAGCACCCTTAGCGGGAGAACAGATACGCAGTATTTT.

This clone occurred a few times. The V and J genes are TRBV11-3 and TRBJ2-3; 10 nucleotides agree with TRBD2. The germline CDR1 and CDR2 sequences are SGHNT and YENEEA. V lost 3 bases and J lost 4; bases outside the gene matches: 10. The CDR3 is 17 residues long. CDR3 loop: CASSFLLTSGLADTQYF. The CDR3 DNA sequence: TGTGCCAGCAGCTTTTTGCTGACTAGCGGGTTGGCAGATACGCAGTATTTT.

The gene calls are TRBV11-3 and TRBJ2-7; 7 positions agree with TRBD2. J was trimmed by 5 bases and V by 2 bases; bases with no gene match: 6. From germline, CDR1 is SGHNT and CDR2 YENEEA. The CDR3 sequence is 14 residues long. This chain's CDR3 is CASSLPGREHEQYF. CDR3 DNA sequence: TGTGCCAGCAGCTTACCCGGGCGGGAGCACGAGCAGTACTTC.

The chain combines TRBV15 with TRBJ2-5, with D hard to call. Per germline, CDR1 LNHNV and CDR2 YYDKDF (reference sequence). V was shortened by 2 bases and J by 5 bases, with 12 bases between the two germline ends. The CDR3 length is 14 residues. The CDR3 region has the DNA TGTGCCACCAGCAGACTAACCATGCGGGAGACCCAGTACTTC. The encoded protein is CATSRLTMRETQYF.

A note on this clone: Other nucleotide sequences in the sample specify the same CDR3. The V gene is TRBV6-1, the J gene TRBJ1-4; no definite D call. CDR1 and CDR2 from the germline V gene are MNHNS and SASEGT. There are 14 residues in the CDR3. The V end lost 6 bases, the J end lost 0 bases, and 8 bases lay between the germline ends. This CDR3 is CASRVQTTNEKLFF. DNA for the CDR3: TGTGCCAGCAGGGTACAGACAACTAATGAAAAACTGTTTTTT.

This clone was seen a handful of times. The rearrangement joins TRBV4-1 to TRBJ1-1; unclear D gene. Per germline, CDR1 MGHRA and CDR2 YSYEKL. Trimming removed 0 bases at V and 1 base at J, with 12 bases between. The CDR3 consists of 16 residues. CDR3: CASSQDPGGRNTEAFF. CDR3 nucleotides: TGCGCCAGCAGCCAAGATCCAGGAGGGAGGAACACTGAAGCTTTCTTT.

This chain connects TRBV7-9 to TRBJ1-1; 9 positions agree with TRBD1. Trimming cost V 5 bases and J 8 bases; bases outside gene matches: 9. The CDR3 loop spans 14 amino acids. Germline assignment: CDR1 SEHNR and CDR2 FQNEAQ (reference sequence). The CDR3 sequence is CASSETPGTGEAFF. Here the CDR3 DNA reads TGTGCCAGCAGCGAGACCCCCGGGACAGGGGAAGCTTTCTTT. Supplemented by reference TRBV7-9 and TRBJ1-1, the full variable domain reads DTGVSQNPRHKITKRGQNVTFRCDPISEHNRLYWYRQTLGQGPEFLTYFQNEAQLEKSRLLSDRFSAERPKGSFSTLEIQRTEQGDSAMYLCASSETPGTGEAFFGQGTRLTVV.

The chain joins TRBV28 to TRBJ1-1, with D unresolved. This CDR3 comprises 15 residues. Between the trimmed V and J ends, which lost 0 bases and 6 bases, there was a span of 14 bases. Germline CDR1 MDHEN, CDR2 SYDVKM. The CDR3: CASSLWRGQVAEAFF. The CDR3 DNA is TGTGCCAGCAGTTTATGGCGGGGTCAAGTCGCTGAAGCTTTCTTT.